This T cell receptor beta chain emerged from a study of CXCR3-negative and CXCR3-positive naive CD8 T cells (dated by TCRdb to about 2019). With respect to the entire study: In total, about 135 million TRB reads were obtained, which works out to roughly 1.5 +/- 0.3 million reads per library. Data from under 12 donors, pooled across two independent experiments, went into the diversity and physicochemical repertoire analyses. TRBV-TRBJ cluster analysis included naive subsets from several donors and memory cells from 3 donors.

For every CD8+ T cell subset, 250,000 to 300,000 cells were flow-sorted straight into RLT lysis buffer, and each subset was sorted in triplicate. To keep memory contaminants out, a stringent definition of naive CD8+ T cells was applied: CD45RO-CCR7+CD27+CD95-. Standard density gradient centrifugation was used to isolate peripheral blood mononuclear cells from buffy coats. Naive CXCR3-negative and CXCR3-positive CD8+ T cells were flow-sorted on a FACSAria III. Total RNA was extracted from sorted cells with an RNeasy Mini Kit. Overall results and qualifications from the work: TRB CDR3s from CXCR3-positive naive cells showed higher hydrophobicity (lower Kidera factor 4), lower energy, and higher strength and volume indices than CXCR3-negative naive cells. Comparably high repertoire diversity was found in both naive subsets, whereas much lower repertoire diversity was found in memory CD8+ T cells. Similar TRBV-TRBJ usage was shown by naive CXCR3-negative and CXCR3-positive cells from the same donor, whereas distinct patterns were shown by memory cells. Because surface CD5, which has been linked to self-reactivity in mice, was comparable between naive subsets, TCR interaction strength was also inferred from TRB CDR3 physicochemical properties. Because CXCR3 expression was partially decreased after cryopreservation, freshly isolated PBMCs were used for most assays.

Reading the germline V gene gives CDR1 SQVTM and CDR2 ANQGSEA. Counted from cysteine to phenylalanine, this CDR3 has 12 amino acids. No DNA is given. In the case of this clonotype: Its specific antigen is unknown.

The sequencing machine was a NextSeq 550. The Human TCR Profiling Kit (MiLaboratory) was used to make UMI-labeled 5' RACE TRB cDNA libraries. cDNA synthesis used the entire amount of extracted RNA, and PCR amplification then used the entire amount of cDNA produced. Libraries were prepared in parallel using an identical number of PCR cycles. Turning to the authors' computational methods: With a minimum of two reads required per UMI, MIGEC and MiXCR pulled out about 50,000 +/- 10,000 unique UMI-labeled TRB cDNA molecules from each library. On average, each library contained about 40,000 +/- 10,000 functional in-frame TRB CDR3 nucleotide clonotypes without stop codons. After downsampling to 5000 UMI-labeled TRB molecules per sample, diversity metrics such as normalized Shannon-Wiener and Chao1 were calculated in VDJtools. VDJtools was used to calculate clonotype-size-weighted physicochemical properties of the central five CDR3 residues, namely interaction energy, strength, volume and Kidera factor 4. TCRdb reprocessed the reads and lists each CDR3 protein sequence as a single entry, with no DNA. These V and J calls derive from TCRdb rather than the authors' analysis. The sample's records list roughly 100,000 distinct CDR3 sequences. The top ten clones comprise 0.38% of the sample.

The chain uses TRBV29-1 and TRBJ2-1. The source of this sequence is a human donor in good health. Some clones in this sample may be carry-over from other donors' samples. The sample consisted of naive CXCR3+ CD8+ T cells from blood. What the cell subset or site label conveys for this sample: CD45RO-CCR7+CD27+CD95- naive CD8+ T cells expressing CXCR3 (TNR3+). The CDR3 protein: CSVGDSYNEQFF.